These 19 T cell receptor beta chains came from one sample sequenced in a study of CD8 T cells in ankylosing spondylitis. TCRdb itself ran the 5' RACE reads through MiXCR, one entry per CDR3 protein. Of a few hundred thousand distinct CDR3 sequences detected, over 15% appear once; the ten largest clones hold roughly 34%. The sample comprised blood, either unsorted or a sorted T cell fraction (not recorded which). The receptors were gathered from a male donor with ankylosing spondylitis or in good health (not recorded which).

The chain couples TRBV20-1 to TRBJ2-1, with D unclear. The V and J ends lost 0 bases and 6 bases respectively, with 21 bases between them. This CDR3 has 17 residues. Germline-derived CDR1 and CDR2 are DFQATT and SNEGSKA (reference sequence). The DNA for the CDR3 is TGCAGTGCTAGAGAGAGCCCTCCCGGAAGTAAGCCCAATGAGCAGTTCTTC. It specifies CSARESPPGSKPNEQFF.

The table lists this clonotype with a few counts. V is TRBV5-1 and J is TRBJ2-7; weak D call: TRBD2 (6 bases). The CDR3 runs to 15 residues. Germline V lookup: CDR1 SGHRS, CDR2 YFSETQ. V lost 4 bases, J lost 4 bases, and 18 bases lay in between. The CDR3 nucleotides read TGCGCCAGCAGCGTGGGGCCGTCCGGGAGTTACGAGCAGTACTTC. This translates into CASSVGPSGSYEQYF.

This clonotype was observed at least ten times. The chain joins TRBV28 to TRBJ2-1; D possibly uses TRBD1 or TRBD2 (6 bases each). This CDR3 region has 16 residues. The V gene lost 5 bases and the J gene lost 7 bases, with 21 bases spanning the gap. CDR1 is MDHEN and CDR2 is SYDVKM in the germline V gene. The CDR3 is CASSRSNREDRNEQFF. Written as DNA, the CDR3 is TGTGCCAGCAGTCGGTCTAACAGGGAGGATAGGAATGAGCAGTTCTTC.

The table lists this clonotype with many counts. The CDR3 is CAISGVFTPSEETGELFF. In DNA form, the CDR3 reads TGTGCCATCAGTGGAGTCTTTACACCCAGTGAGGAGACCGGGGAGCTGTTTTTT. The rearrangement joins TRBV10-3 to TRBJ2-2; D not certain. Germline lookup yields CDR1 ENHRY and CDR2 SYGVKD. The length of the CDR3 is 18 residues. V was shortened by 4 bases and J by 5 bases, with 23 bases between the two germline ends.

This clonotype was detected a few times. The rearrangement uses TRBV7-3 and TRBJ2-3, with a weak D call TRBD2 (6 bases). The CDR3 totals 15 residues. The V end was cut by 2 bases, the J end by 4 bases, with 13 bases between. In germline, CDR1 is SGHTA, CDR2 FQGTGA. The CDR3 nucleotides read TGTGCCAGCAGCTTAGGGCTAGCGAGTCCAGATACGCAGTATTTT. It encodes CASSLGLASPDTQYF.

V gene TRBV20-1 combines with J gene TRBJ2-7; unclear D gene. Germline CDR1 DFQATT, CDR2 SNEGSKA (reference sequence). Deletions cut 6 bases from V and 5 bases from J, with 14 bases between. The CDR3 covers 12 residues. The CDR3: CSASVLAHEQYF. The CDR3 DNA sequence: TGCAGTGCCTCCGTGTTGGCCCACGAGCAGTACTTC.

The chain is built from TRBV4-1 and TRBJ2-3; no clear D. With 0 bases removed from V and 6 bases from J, the gap between germline ends came to 13 bases. CDR3 length: 15 amino acids. The germline V gene has CDR1 MGHRA and CDR2 YSYEKL. CDR3 protein: CASSQEGSSGDTQYF. CDR3 nucleotide sequence: TGCGCCAGCAGCCAAGAGGGTAGTAGTGGCGATACGCAGTATTTT.

The chain uses TRBV4-1 and TRBJ2-7, with TRBD2 identical over 11 bases. The V and J ends lost 4 bases and 7 bases, in that order; junction bases with no gene match: 12. CDR3 length equals 16 residues. CDR1 MGHRA and CDR2 YSYEKL come from the germline V gene. This CDR3 reads CASSRGGTSGTEEQYF. The CDR3 region has the DNA TGCGCCAGCAGCCGAGGGGGGACTAGCGGAACGGAAGAGCAGTACTTC.

In its sample, this clonotype was seen a few times. Germline is not matched at one junction end, which may reflect a read error. The V gene is TRBV7-9, the J gene TRBJ2-3, with 13 bases that match TRBD2. CDR1 SEHNR and CDR2 FQNEAQ come from the germline V gene (reference sequence). The CDR3 is 13 residues long. The CDR3 bases are TGTGCCAGCAGCTTCGGGACTAGCGGGAATATGGATTTT. This translates into CASSFGTSGNMDF.

This clonotype has ten or more counts. The chain joins TRBV29-1 to TRBJ2-3; TRBD2 aligns across 7 bases. With V trimmed by 4 bases and J by 1 base, 2 bases remained unmatched. The CDR3 length is 13 residues. Germline CDR1 and CDR2: SQVTM and ANQGSEA. As DNA, the CDR3 is TGCAGCGTTGGACTAGCTCGCACAGATACGCAGTATTTT. This sequence encodes CSVGLARTDTQYF.

The V call is TRBV4-1, the J call TRBJ2-4, with 10 positions matching TRBD1. Germline values: CDR1 MGHRA, CDR2 YSYEKL. The CDR3 has 15 amino acids. V dropped 3 bases and J dropped 5; count of bases not matched to a gene: 4. CDR3 protein: CASSQPTGGENIQYF. The CDR3 DNA is TGCGCCAGCAGCCAGCCGACAGGGGGCGAAAACATTCAGTACTTC.

This clonotype was observed at least ten times. J is TRBJ2-5 and V is TRBV20-1; TRBD1 matches 9 bases. The CDR3 contains 18 residues. Unmatched junction bases numbered 16, after V lost 5 bases and J lost 0 bases. The germline V gene has CDR1 DFQATT and CDR2 SNEGSKA (reference sequence). CDR3 amino acids: CSAPRFPGQGVNQETQYF. CDR3 nucleotide sequence: TGCAGTGCTCCCCGCTTCCCGGGACAGGGAGTCAACCAAGAGACCCAGTACTTC.

V and J are TRBV4-1 and TRBJ2-2; D may be TRBD1 (5 bases). The germline V gene has CDR1 MGHRA and CDR2 YSYEKL. The CDR3 is made up of 13 amino acids. V lost 8 bases to trimming and J lost 4 bases, with 11 bases between them. In DNA, the CDR3 is TGCGCCAGCGGATACAGGACCACCGGGGAGCTGTTTTTT. Protein product: CASGYRTTGELFF.

This clonotype was counted a few times. The chain employs TRBV29-1 and TRBJ2-1; 10 bases line up with TRBD2. V lost 5 bases to trimming and J lost 0 bases; unmatched junction nucleotides: 1. This CDR3 comprises 14 residues. CDR1 and CDR2 (germline): SQVTM, ANQGSEA. CDR3 bases: TGCAGCGTTCCTAGCGGGAGCTCCTACAATGAGCAGTTCTTC. This sequence encodes CSVPSGSSYNEQFF.

The CDR3 DNA reads as TGTGCCAGCAGTGTACCGACTAGCGAGGAGTATATGGAGCAGTTCTTC. It encodes CASSVPTSEEYMEQFF. The V and J genes are TRBV2 and TRBJ2-1, with 8 bases that match TRBD2. Germline CDR1 and CDR2: SNHLY and FYNNEI. The CDR3 is 16 amino acids. V was pared by 4 bases and J by 10 bases, with 15 bases of the junction left unmatched.

This clonotype was observed a handful of times. The V gene is TRBV5-1, the J gene TRBJ2-5, with D possibly TRBD1 on 7 matching bases. Germline V CDR1 and CDR2: SGHRS, YFSETQ. Trimming removed 3 bases at V and 2 bases at J, with 23 bases between. This CDR3 has 18 amino acids. The CDR3 nucleotides read TGCGCCAGCAGCTACCGGGACAGTGAGGGAGGATTTCAAGAGACCCAGTACTTC. It is translated as CASSYRDSEGGFQETQYF.

The chain couples TRBV27 to TRBJ2-3; D ambiguous. The CDR3 contains 13 residues. Germline lookup yields CDR1 MNHEY and CDR2 SMNVEV (reference sequence). The germline V and J ends were trimmed by 6 bases and 2 bases, with 9 bases remaining between them. The CDR3 coding sequence is TGTGCCAGCAGCTCACCAGCCACAGATACGCAGTATTTT. Amino acid sequence: CASSSPATDTQYF.

This rearrangement joins TRBV7-6 to TRBJ2-1, with TRBD2 identical over 12 bases. The J segment lost 6 bases and the V segment lost 1 base, leaving 13 bases of the junction unmatched. CDR1 and CDR2 from the germline V gene are SGHVS and FNYEAQ. The CDR3 is made up of 19 amino acids. Here the CDR3 reads CASSLDRTSGKIWANEQFF. CDR3 coding DNA: TGTGCCAGCAGCTTAGACAGGACTAGCGGGAAAATATGGGCCAATGAGCAGTTCTTC.

Here the CDR3 DNA reads TGTGCCAGCAGCTTAGGCGAGGGACTAGCGGCCTACGAGCAGTACTTC. Translated: CASSLGEGLAAYEQYF. The genes are TRBV7-6 and TRBJ2-7; 11 nucleotides align to TRBD2. V lost 1 base to trimming and J lost 2 bases; unmatched junction nucleotides: 4. There are 16 residues in the CDR3. Germline V gene data show CDR1 as SGHVS and CDR2 as FNYEAQ.